Listed here is a single TCR beta chain. Its recognized antigen is unknown. No qualities accompany the bases; no much larger clone lies one base away. The cohort was made up of 650 to 700 healthy bone marrow donors. At the time of sampling, every cohort member was nominally healthy, though immune exposures that went unrecorded were likely present. The donor tested CMV seronegative, placing the donor among the 350 or so seronegative members of the cohort. Every donor gave a peripheral blood sample, and the peripheral blood mononuclear cells from that sample were used for TCR beta sequencing. The Qiagen DNeasy Blood Extraction Kit was used to extract genomic DNA from the blood cell samples. The data stem from a study of cytomegalovirus exposure and HLA in healthy donors (dated by TCRdb to 2016 to 2017). Notes on the research overall: An earlier analysis of roughly 570 of the donors reported over 250 Gb of sequence data and some 110 million unique TCR beta sequences obtained from approximately 180 million T cells. About 300 gigabases of sequencing data and 75 million to 85 million unique TCR sequences made up an early release that covered approximately 650 HLA-typed donors. Of the roughly 400 genotyped donors, over 80% were placed in the genetic ancestry cluster associated with self-reported Caucasian donors. The aim of the study was to test whether cataloging public T cell receptors could identify signatures of past pathogen exposure. The study used immunosequencing to profile the T cell repertoires of approximately 690 subjects and linked those repertoires to cytomegalovirus serostatus. Besides the first cohort of approximately 670 subjects, a separate validation cohort made up of roughly 120 different subjects was used. To predict cytomegalovirus infection status, the study combined high-throughput TCR immunosequencing, statistical association of individual TCRs with disease status, and machine learning. A later analysis re-analyzed previously published TCR beta repertoires from 650 to 800 donors and added high-resolution HLA genotyping to study TCR occurrence patterns. Rather than using new phenotypic data, the later analysis identified candidate immune exposures from TCR beta sequences and from how often those sequences occurred across donors. To decide whether each TCR beta V gene segment behaved as functional or pseudogenic, an earlier analysis of fewer than 750 of the donors relied on high-throughput TCR beta sequencing. Alongside the repertoire data, information on donor age, sex, ethnicity and CMV serostatus was compiled. A later genetic analysis used genome-wide SNP genotypes for about three fifths of the 666 donors, treating that subset as a discovery cohort. Every repertoire in the discovery cohort had been generated on one and the same sequencing platform. HLA typing covered class I and class II loci at four-digit resolution. Typing coverage varied by locus: 629-630 donors for A, B, C, DRB1 and DQB1; around 560 for DQA1; about 570 for DPA1; 450 to 480 for DPB1. Four or five DR-DQ haplotypes were handled as single units for association and clustering because linkage in the cohort was strong. On average, roughly 240,000 unique TCR beta nucleotide sequences were sequenced per donor among 350 to 400 genotyped donors of the cohort, with around 19% of those sequences being non-productive. Results and caveats for the whole study, not just this receptor: Immune exposure information for the cohort was limited to CMV serostatus. An association between a missense DCLRE1C variant and V-gene and J-gene trimming of TCR beta chains was found in a later genetic analysis and replicated in an independent cohort. According to a later analysis, most CMV-associated TCR beta chains appeared to be HLA-restricted, and the HLA associations seemed to be driven largely by CMV exposure. The cohort was sequenced for TCR beta chains only, and without alpha or paired-chain data the features that could be detected were limited. Because counts were too low, 15 to 20 rarely observed V segments, including chromosome 9 orphons, were excluded from the earlier analysis of 587 of the donors. HLA typing was unavailable for some donors at each locus, so association tests used only the typed subset. According to a later genetic analysis, donors in an Asian-associated ancestry cluster had fewer N-insertions in productive TCRs than the approximately 700-donor mean. It was suggested by the authors that the approach could potentially be generalized to other disease states and immunological phenotypes. The presence/absence analyses assumed that sequencing depth was roughly uniform across donors, and that assumption may not be true. Three of the identified cytomegalovirus-associated TCR beta chains were confirmed in vitro to be specific for cytomegalovirus antigens. An earlier analysis of approximately 530 of the donors showed that most TCR beta V segments appeared in productive rearrangements either about 90% or about 30% of the time, which broadly matched IMGT annotations. In a later analysis, the rate of TCR association differed among HLA loci, with DRB1 alleles having the most associated TCRs and HLA-C alleles having the fewest. Most TCR sequences were seen in very few donors, while some public TCRs were found in many individuals. A further reported finding was that TCR beta sequences accurately predicted the HLA-A and HLA-B alleles for most subjects in the first cohort. Linkage disequilibrium might explain the correlated functional status among segregating V segments, but an unknown experimental factor could not be ruled out. When HLA alleles, especially DR and DQ, strongly co-occurred, attributing TCR associations to individual alleles was difficult. The study listed 164 TCR beta chains as associated with cytomegalovirus. In a later analysis, HLA-associated TCR beta chains were found to be more clonally expanded and to have lower generation probabilities than equally common non-associated chains. Because the 87-base-pair reads could not distinguish some IMGT-functional V segments, including TRBV6-2 and TRBV6-3, those segments were excluded. A later analysis reported that several top co-occurrence clusters appeared linked to parvovirus B19, influenza, CMV and Epstein-Barr virus. The classifier was reported to diagnose cytomegalovirus status with high specificity and sensitivity in both the original cohort and the validation cohort. A cluster of highly shared sequence variants was judged likely to represent a technical artifact of the sequencing pipeline. A later analysis associated roughly 17,000 TCR beta sequences with specific HLA alleles at a false discovery rate of 0.05.

Library preparation employed the immunoSEQ multiplex PCR assay. For the multiplex PCR, a mixture combining 60 forward primers for TCR Vbeta segments and 13 reverse primers for TCR Jbeta segments was used. A multiplex PCR assay on genomic DNA amplified the CDR3 region of rearranged TCR beta genes. On the Illumina HiSeq System, the amplified TCR beta libraries were sequenced as 87-base-pair reads. The source study handled its data this way. A later analysis tallied roughly 78 million unique TCR beta chains across the 666 repertoires, and some 12 million of those chains were shared by two or more donors. Raw reads were error-corrected and collapsed into unique sequences with a nearest-neighbor algorithm that merged closely related sequences to remove PCR and sequencing errors. V, D and J gene segments were assigned by aligning CDR3 sequences to IMGT reference sequences. Each retained sequence needed at least a six-nucleotide match to both a V gene segment and a J gene segment. Rearrangements were called productive when the CDR3 lacked stop codons and stayed in frame with V and J; all others were non-productive. Following IMGT convention, CDR3 was defined as the stretch from the second conserved V-encoded cysteine to the conserved J-encoded phenylalanine. The earlier analysis of about 610 of the donors excluded sequences that lacked an unambiguous match to a single V gene segment. An earlier analysis of a few hundred of the donors called V segments functional above 56.7% productive rearrangements and segregating when the between-donor standard deviation exceeded 5%. A statistical classification framework was developed to diagnose cytomegalovirus status using the catalog of TCR beta chain sequences. A later analysis assigned V and J genes by comparing TCR nucleotide sequences with IMGT/GENE-DB human TR gene sequences. In a later analysis, CDR3 sequences and most-parsimonious VDJ recombination scenarios were assigned using the TCRdist pipeline. A later analysis defined each TCR beta chain by its CDR3 amino acid sequence plus V-gene family, and excluded reads lacking a unique V-gene family. To address suspected cross-contamination and a sequencing artifact, a later analysis removed a few hundred highly shared, low-generation-probability nucleotide sequences. In a later analysis, a clonal expansion index was calculated for each public chain from normalized within-repertoire ranks of inferred template counts. A later analysis computed generation probabilities with a VDJ recombination model fitted to out-of-frame rearrangements, and checked the results against IGoR. In a later analysis, hypergeometric tests were used to score TCR-TCR, TCR-HLA and TCR-CMV co-occurrence, with a repertoire-size bias correction applied to TCR pairs. A later analysis estimated false discovery rates by permuting HLA or CMV assignments 20 times. In a later analysis, co-occurring TCRs were grouped with DBSCAN, and TCRdist sequence similarity was added when clustering was performed within HLA-allele-positive subsets. For co-occurrence clustering, repertoires with fewer than 30,000 or more than 120,000 public chains were excluded, along with four to six repertoires with anomalous nucleotide sharing. Drawn from immuneACCESS, this table holds only the in-frame rearrangements with V and J called that TCRdb kept. Clones are partly lost; checked studies trace under half to an unresolved V gene and leave the rest unexplained. From that table come the V and J calls and clone size; the DNA was used to work out D and trimming. In all, the sample holds fewer than 200,000 clones, and 81% of those were seen once. Clones ranked in the top ten supply around 2.2% of the sample.

V is shortened by 4 bases, J by 5 bases, and the region joining them spans 17 bases. CDR3 length: 15 amino acids, cysteine to phenylalanine. Left in the record is the CDR3 DNA by itself, 45 bases read in frame from the first base. In the germline V gene, CDR1 corresponds to MNHNS and CDR2 to SASEGT. The TCR originated in a woman aged 30 to 39 in good health and CMV-seronegative. Sequenced: PBMCs. The rearranged segments are TRBV6-1 and TRBJ1-1, and the D gene may be TRBD1, 6 bases matching. The encoded CDR3 is CASSGGRGGETEAFF. The nucleotide sequence reads as follows: TGTGCCAGCAGTGGCGGACGAGGGGGAGAGACTGAAGCTTTCTTT.